This TCR beta chain was documented in a study of T cell repertoires in cytomegalovirus infection. Germline-derived CDR1 and CDR2 are SGDLS and YYNGEE. The CDR3 has 16 amino acids. V dropped 3 bases and J dropped 9; count of bases not matched to a gene: 10. One entry per CDR3 protein, called by TCRdb with MiXCR from the reads. The table has about 310,000 distinct CDR3 sequences, approximately 25% seen once. In the case of this clonotype: No antigen is known for it. This may come from a read error, since a much larger clone is one base off.

The sequence was obtained from a human donor in good health (CMV status not recorded). Some clones in this sample may be carry-over from other donors' samples. J is TRBJ2-5 and V is TRBV9; 14 bases map to TRBD2. The specimen comprised cultured PBMCs, sampled from culture after CMV antigen stimulation. CDR3 in amino acids: CASSEPGLAGAESQYF. In DNA, the CDR3 is TGTGCCAGCAGCGAACCGGGACTAGCGGGAGCGGAGTCCCAGTACTTC.